This T cell receptor beta chain is drawn from a study of CD8 T cells in ankylosing spondylitis. This clonotype was counted only a few times. The CDR3 totals 14 residues. The V segment lost 2 bases and the J segment 6 bases; nucleotides outside the gene matches: 4. Germline-derived CDR1 and CDR2 are SGHRS and YFSETQ. Scientists made TCR beta libraries using quantitative 5'-RACE with molecular barcodes. Each CDR3 protein is one row after TCRdb ran MiXCR on the 5' RACE reads. The repertoire consists of 150,000 to 250,000 distinct CDR3 sequences, with about 13% occurring once and the leading ten covering 15% to 20%.

Sequencing input: blood, either unsorted or a sorted T cell fraction (not recorded which). The chain has TRBV5-1 and TRBJ2-1, with TRBD2 matching over 8 bases. This sequence was found in a male donor with ankylosing spondylitis or in good health (not recorded which). The CDR3 bases are TGCGCCAGCAGCTTATGGACTAGCCTCAATGAGCAGTTCTTC. Protein: CASSLWTSLNEQFF.